The rows below give T cell receptor beta chains drawn from one sample of a study of blood T cell repertoires in COVID-19. Here immunoSEQ multiplex PCR was the method, and the copy in TCRdb shows in-frame clones only, minus some. The repertoire holds approximately 150,000 clones, 70% to 90% seen once, with about 1% in the top ten. Sequenced input: peripheral blood. The receptor set was obtained from a middle-aged man with acute or convalescent COVID-19. Each CDR3 is given without its conserved first and last residue.

CDR3 protein	V gene	J gene
ASSLGIAGPLTDTQY	TRBV5-1	TRBJ2-3
ASSDPGMANYGYT	TRBV25-1	TRBJ1-2
ASSPTETQY	TRBV7-9	TRBJ2-5
SVARSVNTEAF	TRBV29-1	TRBJ1-1
ASSPKWGQSSGANVLT	TRBV18	TRBJ2-6
ASSYEELKNQPQH	TRBV6-5	TRBJ1-5
ASSLGQITDTQY	TRBV27	TRBJ2-3
ASSLLSTDTQY	TRBV6-2/TRBV6-3	TRBJ2-3
ASSLGSLRGGF	TRBV7-2	TRBJ2-1
SVALGQGRSGYT	TRBV29-1	TRBJ1-2
SVDRAF	TRBV29-1	TRBJ1-1
ASSPWTGQETQY	TRBV3-1/TRBV3-2	TRBJ2-5
ASSPRGDGYT	TRBV18	TRBJ1-2
ASSHGQGNTDTQY	TRBV5-1	TRBJ2-3
ASSPRDRGTGELF	TRBV3-1/TRBV3-2	TRBJ2-2
ASSFFREDGYT	TRBV7-9	TRBJ1-2
ASSFPSGVGDTQY	TRBV5-1	TRBJ2-3
ASSRRTERMLGNIQY	TRBV5-6	TRBJ2-4
ASSPSGTGNSPLH	TRBV7-6	TRBJ1-6
ASSVASLPSEQY	TRBV9	TRBJ2-7
ASSHPRTGPRNTEAF	TRBV3-1/TRBV3-2	TRBJ1-1
ASSYYRIEAGELF	TRBV6-6	TRBJ2-2
ATSTFGADYGYT	TRBV15	TRBJ1-2
ATSAEGNEQF	TRBV15	TRBJ2-1
ATSRGGQGKTEAF	TRBV15	TRBJ1-1
ASSRLEGGSYNEQF	TRBV7-8	TRBJ2-1
ASSYEFRGEQY	TRBV6-2/TRBV6-3	TRBJ2-7
ASSGIQGFNEQF	TRBV9	TRBJ2-1
ASSFTDPTNEKLF	TRBV6-2/TRBV6-3	TRBJ1-4
ASSLPTATYEQY	TRBV6-2/TRBV6-3	TRBJ2-7
SVEEEDNGSGELF	TRBV29-1	TRBJ2-2
ASSPQAGGLYEQY	TRBV18	TRBJ2-7
AITEDQDSPLH	TRBV10-3	TRBJ1-6
ASSLSRDQPQH	TRBV27	TRBJ1-5
ASSVTGGQGRTQY	TRBV5-6	TRBJ2-5
ASSLMARGEQY	TRBV27	TRBJ2-7
ASRREGAVNEQF	TRBV27	TRBJ2-1